This TCR beta chain originates from a study of long-term antiretroviral therapy in people with HIV. The run of the v3.0 immunoSEQ assay was at survey level. Profiled with immunoSEQ multiplex PCR; TCRdb holds only in-frame clones, not every one. The repertoire holds tens of thousands of clones, with roughly 85% as singletons. The CDR3 is 15 residues long. V was clipped by 0 bases and J by 7 bases, with 10 bases between them. This clone was counted a few times. Antigen: not known. Overall study results and limits: Clonal expansions arising prior to ART prevailed in the repertoire at every time point.

Every donor had one or more pre-ART and two or more post-ART PBMC samples. Only United States sites treated participants with HIV. The sequence derives from a man between 35 and 55 years old with HIV. The rearrangement links TRBV23-1 to TRBJ1-6; D is uncertain. TRBV23-1 is given ORF status, its function remaining uncertain. The material was unsorted PBMCs, obtained less than 2.5 years after starting antiretroviral therapy. DNA of the CDR3: TGCGCCAGCAGTCAATCCCGGACGACCAATTCACCCCTCCACTTT. Translating it yields CASSQSRTTNSPLHF.